The source of this T cell receptor (beta chain) is a study of Ad26.COV2.S vaccination and SARS-CoV-2 variants. Broader study findings: Vaccine and placebo recipients had comparable breadth of non-spike TCRs. The authors reported substantial breadth in spike-specific CD8+ and CD4+ T cell responses after vaccination.

To note about this clone: Its specificity is unknown.

Treatment reported: roughly 18 received Ad26.COV2.S at low or high dose, single or two shots; about 5 received placebo; per-sample allocation not given. Samples were taken on day 63 after the first vaccine or placebo injection. This vaccine is an Ad26 vector that expresses the Wuhan-strain SARS-CoV-2 spike. Clones were sequenced by immunoSEQ multiplex PCR, and TCRdb holds only the in-frame ones, with some missing. The sample has a few hundred thousand clones; 80% to 90% are singletons. Germline CDR1 SGHRS, CDR2 YFSETQ. Trimming shortened V by 3 bases and J by 5 bases, and 9 bases separated the two germline ends. The CDR3 extends over 13 amino acids.

This chain uses TRBV5-1 with TRBJ1-5; D might be TRBD1 (5 bases). This TCR came from a person between 18 and 60 years old who received the Ad26.COV2.S COVID-19 vaccine or a placebo. The sequenced sample was peripheral blood, obtained in a trial of Ad26.COV2.S vaccine versus placebo. The CDR3 region is CASSSTGDQPQHF. DNA for the CDR3: TGCGCCAGCAGCTCTACAGGCGATCAGCCCCAGCATTTT.